The clone carrying this TCR beta chain was recorded at least ten times. Other DNA sequences in the sample encode the same CDR3. Method: immunoSEQ multiplex PCR; TCRdb's copy keeps in-frame clones and lacks some. The sample has about 110,000 clones, 68% seen once. The data were obtained in a study of shared clonotypes between healthy human individuals. V lost 1 base and J lost 2; bases outside the gene matches: 4. The CDR3 is 16 amino acids. CDR1 is SEHNR and CDR2 is FQNEAQ in the germline V gene (reference sequence). The sequenced sample consisted of memory CD8+ T cells sorted from blood. As for subset: CD45RO+ cells pooled with CCR7-negative TemRA cells. The chain carries TRBV7-9 and TRBJ2-3; 9 nucleotides match TRBD1. The receptor was isolated from a young woman in good health. The CDR3 protein is CASSLVQGAYTDTQYF. Written as DNA, the CDR3 is TGTGCCAGCAGCTTAGTACAGGGGGCGTACACAGATACGCAGTATTTT.